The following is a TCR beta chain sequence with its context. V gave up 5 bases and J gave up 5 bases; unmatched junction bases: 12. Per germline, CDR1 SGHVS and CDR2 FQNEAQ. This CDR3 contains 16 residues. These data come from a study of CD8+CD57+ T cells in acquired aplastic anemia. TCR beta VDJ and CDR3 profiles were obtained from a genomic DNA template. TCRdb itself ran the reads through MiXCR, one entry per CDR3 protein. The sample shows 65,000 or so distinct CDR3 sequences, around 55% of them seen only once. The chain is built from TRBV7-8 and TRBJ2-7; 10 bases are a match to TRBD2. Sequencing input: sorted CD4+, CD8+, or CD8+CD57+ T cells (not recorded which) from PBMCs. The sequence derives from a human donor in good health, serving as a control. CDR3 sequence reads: CASSVGGTSGIHEQYF. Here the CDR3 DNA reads TGTGCCAGCAGCGTTGGTGGAACTAGCGGGATCCACGAGCAGTACTTC.